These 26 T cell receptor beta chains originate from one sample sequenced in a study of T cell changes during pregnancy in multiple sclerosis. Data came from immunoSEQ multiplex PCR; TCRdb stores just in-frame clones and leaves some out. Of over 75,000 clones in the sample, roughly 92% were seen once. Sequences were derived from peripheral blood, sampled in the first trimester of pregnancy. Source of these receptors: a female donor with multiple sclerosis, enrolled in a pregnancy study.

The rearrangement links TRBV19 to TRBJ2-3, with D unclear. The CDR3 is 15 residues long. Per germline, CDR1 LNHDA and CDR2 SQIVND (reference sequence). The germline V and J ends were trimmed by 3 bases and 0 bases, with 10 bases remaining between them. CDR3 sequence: CASSMSLSSTDTQYF. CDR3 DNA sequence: TGTGCCAGTAGTATGTCCCTTTCTAGCACAGATACGCAGTATTTT. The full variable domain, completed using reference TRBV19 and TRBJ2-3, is DGGITQSPKYLFRKEGQNVTLSCEQNLNHDAMYWYRQDPGQGLRLIYYSQIVNDFQKGDIAEGYSVSREKKESFPLTVTSAQKNPTAFYLCASSMSLSSTDTQYFGPGTRLTVL.

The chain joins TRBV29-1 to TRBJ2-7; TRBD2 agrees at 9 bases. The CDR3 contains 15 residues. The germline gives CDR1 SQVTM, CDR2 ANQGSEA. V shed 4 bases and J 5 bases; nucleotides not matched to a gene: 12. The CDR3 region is CSVAHVAGASDEQYF. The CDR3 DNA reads TGCAGCGTTGCACACGTAGCGGGAGCCTCGGACGAGCAGTACTTC.

CDR3 nucleotide sequence: TGTGCCAGCAGCTTGGTACTAGCGGGAGGAGAGACCCAGTACTTC. Protein product: CASSLVLAGGETQYF. The chain combines TRBV5-4 with TRBJ2-5; 12 nucleotides align to TRBD2. V trimming: 0 bases; J trimming: 4 bases; junction bases outside the gene matches: 1. The CDR3 has 15 residues. Germline CDR1 SGHNT, CDR2 YYREEE (reference sequence).

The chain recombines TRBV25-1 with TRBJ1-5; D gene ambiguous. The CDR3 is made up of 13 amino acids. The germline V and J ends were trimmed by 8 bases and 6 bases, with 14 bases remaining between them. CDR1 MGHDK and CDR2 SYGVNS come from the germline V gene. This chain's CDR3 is CASARGGGQPQHF. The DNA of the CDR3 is TGTGCCAGCGCGCGTGGCGGTGGTCAGCCCCAGCATTTT. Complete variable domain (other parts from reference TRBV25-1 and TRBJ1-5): EADIYQTPRYLVIGTGKKITLECSQTMGHDKMYWYQQDPGMELHLIHYSYGVNSTEKGDLSSESTVSRIRTEHFPLTLESARPSHTSQYLCASARGGGQPQHFGDGTRLSIL.

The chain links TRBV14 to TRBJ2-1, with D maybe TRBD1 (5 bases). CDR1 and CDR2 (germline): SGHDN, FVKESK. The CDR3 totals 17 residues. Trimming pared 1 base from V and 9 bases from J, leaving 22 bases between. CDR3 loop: CASSQVLRLGAPSEQFF. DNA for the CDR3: TGTGCCAGCAGCCAAGTATTACGCCTAGGGGCCCCTAGTGAGCAGTTCTTC.

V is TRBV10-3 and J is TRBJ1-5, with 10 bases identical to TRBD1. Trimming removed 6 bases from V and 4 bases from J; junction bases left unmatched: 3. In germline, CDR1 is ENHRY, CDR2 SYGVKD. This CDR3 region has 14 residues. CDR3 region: CAIRPDRGNQPQHF. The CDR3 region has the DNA TGTGCCATCAGACCGGACAGGGGGAATCAGCCCCAGCATTTT.

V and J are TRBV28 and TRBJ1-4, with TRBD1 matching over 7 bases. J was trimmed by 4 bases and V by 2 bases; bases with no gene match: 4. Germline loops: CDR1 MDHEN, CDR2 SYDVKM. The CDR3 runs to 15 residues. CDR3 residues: CASSLGTAGNEKLFF. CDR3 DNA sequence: TGTGCCAGCAGTTTAGGGACAGCGGGTAATGAAAAACTGTTTTTT.

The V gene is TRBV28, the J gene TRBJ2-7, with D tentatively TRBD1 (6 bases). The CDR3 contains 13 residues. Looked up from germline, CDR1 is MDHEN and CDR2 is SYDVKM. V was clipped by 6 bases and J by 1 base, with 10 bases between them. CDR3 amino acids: CASRVDRSYEQYF. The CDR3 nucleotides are TGTGCCAGCAGGGTAGACAGGTCCTACGAGCAGTACTTC.

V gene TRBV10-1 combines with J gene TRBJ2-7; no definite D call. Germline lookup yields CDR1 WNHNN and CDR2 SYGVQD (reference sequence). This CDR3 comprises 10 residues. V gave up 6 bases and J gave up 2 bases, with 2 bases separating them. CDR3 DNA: TGCGCCAGCAGCACCTACGAGCAGTACTTC. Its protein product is CASSTYEQYF.

As DNA, the CDR3 is TGTGCCAGCAAGGAGACAGGGGAAGCCGGGGAGCTGTTTTTT. Encoded protein: CASKETGEAGELFF. This sequence joins TRBV9 and TRBJ2-2; 8 nucleotides line up with TRBD1. V dropped 6 bases and J dropped 6; count of bases not matched to a gene: 7. This CDR3 has 14 amino acids. Germline assignment: CDR1 SGDLS and CDR2 YYNGEE.

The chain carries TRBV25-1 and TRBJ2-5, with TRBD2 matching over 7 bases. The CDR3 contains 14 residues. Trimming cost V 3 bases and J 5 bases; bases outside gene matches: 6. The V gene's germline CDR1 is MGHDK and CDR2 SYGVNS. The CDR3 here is CASSEEGTIETQYF. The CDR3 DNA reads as TGTGCCAGCAGTGAGGAGGGGACTATCGAGACCCAGTACTTC.

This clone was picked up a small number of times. The CDR3 loop is CASSELVSGYTDTQYF. CDR3 nucleotides: TGTGCCAGCAGTGAATTGGTTAGCGGCTACACAGATACGCAGTATTTT. V gene TRBV6-1 combines with J gene TRBJ2-3, with D maybe TRBD2 (6 bases). This CDR3 contains 16 residues. Germline CDR1 and CDR2: MNHNS and SASEGT. V was cut by 2 bases and J by 2 bases, with 14 bases left in between.

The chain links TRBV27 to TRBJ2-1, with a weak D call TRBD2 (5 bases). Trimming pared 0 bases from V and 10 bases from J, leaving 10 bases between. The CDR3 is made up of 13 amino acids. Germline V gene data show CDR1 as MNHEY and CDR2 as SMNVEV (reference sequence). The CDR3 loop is CASSLSGSPEQFF. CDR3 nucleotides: TGTGCCAGCAGTTTATCTGGGAGCCCAGAGCAGTTCTTC.

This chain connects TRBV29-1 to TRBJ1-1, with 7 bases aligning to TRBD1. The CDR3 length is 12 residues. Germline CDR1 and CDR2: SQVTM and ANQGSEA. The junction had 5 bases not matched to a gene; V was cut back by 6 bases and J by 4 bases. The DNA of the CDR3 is TGCAGCGTGGGACAGTGGGGCACTGAAGCTTTCTTT. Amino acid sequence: CSVGQWGTEAFF.

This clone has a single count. CDR3 in DNA: TGTGCCAGCAGCTTCGGTAGAGGGAACACTGAAGCTTTCTTT. This encodes CASSFGRGNTEAFF. The V call is TRBV5-4, the J call TRBJ1-1; D call uncertain. Deletions cut 2 bases from V and 1 base from J, with 9 bases between. CDR3 length equals 14 residues. CDR1 and CDR2 (germline): SGHNT, YYREEE (reference sequence).

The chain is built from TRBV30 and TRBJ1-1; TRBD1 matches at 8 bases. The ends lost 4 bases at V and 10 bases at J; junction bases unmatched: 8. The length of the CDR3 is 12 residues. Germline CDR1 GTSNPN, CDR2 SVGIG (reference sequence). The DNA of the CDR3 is TGTGCCTGGACCTTCCAGGGGGCAGCAGCTTTCTTT. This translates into CAWTFQGAAAFF.

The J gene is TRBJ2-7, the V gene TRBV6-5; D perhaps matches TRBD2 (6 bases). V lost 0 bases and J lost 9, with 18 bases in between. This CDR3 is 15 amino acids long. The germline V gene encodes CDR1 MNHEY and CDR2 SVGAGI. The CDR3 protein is CASSYSMGLRGGQYF. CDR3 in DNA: TGTGCCAGCAGTTACTCGATGGGGTTACGGGGAGGGCAGTACTTC.

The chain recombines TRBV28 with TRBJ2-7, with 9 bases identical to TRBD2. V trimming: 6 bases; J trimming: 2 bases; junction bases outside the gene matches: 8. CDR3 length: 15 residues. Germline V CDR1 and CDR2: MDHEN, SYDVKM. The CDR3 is CASSLRGLAAYEQYF. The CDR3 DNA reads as TGTGCCAGCAGCCTAAGGGGACTAGCTGCCTACGAGCAGTACTTC.

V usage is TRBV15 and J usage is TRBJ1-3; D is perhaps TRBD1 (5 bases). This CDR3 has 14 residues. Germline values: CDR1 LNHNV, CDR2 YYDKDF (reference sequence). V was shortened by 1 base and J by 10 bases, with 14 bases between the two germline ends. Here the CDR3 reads CATSRGGSGRTIYF. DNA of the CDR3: TGTGCCACCAGCAGAGGGGGCTCTGGACGGACCATATATTTT.

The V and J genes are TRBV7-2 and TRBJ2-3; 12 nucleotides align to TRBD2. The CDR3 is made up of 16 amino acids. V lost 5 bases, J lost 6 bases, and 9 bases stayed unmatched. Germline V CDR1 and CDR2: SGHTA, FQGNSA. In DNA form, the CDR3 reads TGTGCCAGCAGCGCCTGGACTAGCGGGATGGGCGATACGCAGTATTTT. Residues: CASSAWTSGMGDTQYF.

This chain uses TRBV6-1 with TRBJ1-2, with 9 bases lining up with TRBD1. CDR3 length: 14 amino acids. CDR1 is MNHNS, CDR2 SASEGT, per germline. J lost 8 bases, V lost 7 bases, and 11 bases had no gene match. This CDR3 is CASNPGTGRAGYTF. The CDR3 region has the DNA TGTGCCAGCAATCCTGGGACAGGGCGGGCCGGCTACACCTTC.

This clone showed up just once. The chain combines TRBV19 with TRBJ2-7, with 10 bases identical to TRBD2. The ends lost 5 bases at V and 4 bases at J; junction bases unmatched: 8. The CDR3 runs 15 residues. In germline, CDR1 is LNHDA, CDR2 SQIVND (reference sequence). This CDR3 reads CASSSLLAGAYEQYF. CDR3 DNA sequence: TGTGCCAGTAGTTCCCTTCTAGCGGGAGCTTACGAGCAGTACTTC.

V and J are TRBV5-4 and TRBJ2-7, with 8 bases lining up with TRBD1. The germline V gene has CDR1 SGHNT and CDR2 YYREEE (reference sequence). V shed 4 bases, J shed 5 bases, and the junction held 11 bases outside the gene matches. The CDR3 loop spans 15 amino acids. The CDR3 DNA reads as TGTGCCAGCAGCCCAGGACAGGGCCCCCTTAACGAGCAGTACTTC. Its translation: CASSPGQGPLNEQYF.

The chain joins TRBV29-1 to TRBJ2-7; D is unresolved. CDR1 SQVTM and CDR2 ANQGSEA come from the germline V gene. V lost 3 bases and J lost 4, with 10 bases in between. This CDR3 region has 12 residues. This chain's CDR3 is CSVEAAGYEQYF. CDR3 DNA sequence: TGCAGCGTTGAGGCGGCCGGGTACGAGCAGTACTTC.

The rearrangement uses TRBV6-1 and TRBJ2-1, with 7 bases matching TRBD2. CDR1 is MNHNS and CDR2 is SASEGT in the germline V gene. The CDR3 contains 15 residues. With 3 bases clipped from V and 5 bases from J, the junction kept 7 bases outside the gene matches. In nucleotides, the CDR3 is TGTGCCAGCAGTGACGGACTAGTGCAGGACAATGAGCAGTTCTTC. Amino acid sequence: CASSDGLVQDNEQFF.

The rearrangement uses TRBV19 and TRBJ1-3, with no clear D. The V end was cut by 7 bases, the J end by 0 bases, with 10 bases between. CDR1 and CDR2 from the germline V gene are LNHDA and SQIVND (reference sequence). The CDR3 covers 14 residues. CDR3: CASTRRSSGNTIYF. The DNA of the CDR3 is TGTGCCAGTACCCGGAGGAGCTCTGGAAACACCATATATTTT.